Listed here is a single T cell receptor beta chain. As yet, its antigen is unknown. The method was immunoSEQ multiplex PCR; TCRdb's version includes in-frame clones alone and lacks a portion of them. The sample holds 55,000 to 80,000 clones, 85% to 95% seen once. Each patient relapsed following autologous stem cell transplantation, and prior brentuximab vedotin exposure differed. Under best response, outcomes were complete response, partial response or progressive disease. The data derive from a study of PD-1 blockade in classical Hodgkin lymphoma. General study findings and limits: Significantly greater TCR diversity emerged by C4D1 in CD4+ cells but not CD8+ cells. Any patient who commenced nivolumab under 1 year after ASCT was excluded. There remain no defined causes for the repertoire differences, which possibly reflect disease activity or prior therapy.

V was cut by 5 bases and J by 0 bases, with 14 bases left in between. CDR1 is LNHDA, CDR2 SQIVND, per germline (reference sequence). CDR3 length: 16 amino acids. The rearrangement uses TRBV19 and TRBJ2-1; no firm D call. The sequence was collected from a human donor with classical Hodgkin lymphoma. This specimen was peripheral blood mononuclear cells (PBMCs), taken at baseline. The CDR3 DNA reads as TGTGCCAGTAGTGTTAATGGGATTTACTCCTACAATGAGCAGTTCTTC. Its protein is CASSVNGIYSYNEQFF.